This entry describes one T cell receptor beta chain. Its specific antigen is unknown. Qualities for individual bases were not recorded, and no much larger clone is one base off. Libraries were constructed by the immunoSEQ multiplex PCR assay. A mixture of 60 forward primers for TCR Vbeta segments and 13 reverse primers for TCR Jbeta segments was used in the multiplex PCR. Amplification of the CDR3 region of rearranged TCR beta genes was performed with a multiplex PCR assay on genomic DNA. The amplified TCR beta libraries were sequenced on the Illumina HiSeq System as 87-base-pair reads. The published analysis was carried out like this. In a later analysis, some 80 million unique TCR beta chains were counted across the 650 to 700 repertoires, and roughly 10 million of these chains were shared by at least two donors. Raw reads were error-corrected and collapsed into unique sequences by a nearest-neighbor algorithm in which closely related sequences were merged to remove PCR and sequencing errors. To assign V, D and J gene segments, CDR3 sequences were aligned to IMGT reference sequences. For a sequence to be retained, a match of at least six nucleotides was required to both a V gene segment and a J gene segment. A rearrangement counted as productive if the CDR3 had no stop codons and remained in frame with V and J, and every other rearrangement counted as non-productive. CDR3 was defined according to IMGT convention as the region running from the second conserved V-encoded cysteine to the conserved J-encoded phenylalanine. Sequences without an unambiguous match to a single V gene segment were excluded from the earlier analysis of a few hundred of the donors. An earlier analysis of 500 to 700 of the donors classified V segments as functional when productive rearrangements were above 56.7% and as segregating when the standard deviation between donors was above 5%. To diagnose cytomegalovirus status from the catalog of TCR beta chain sequences, a statistical classification framework was built. V and J gene assignment, in a later analysis, came from comparing TCR nucleotide sequences with IMGT/GENE-DB human TR gene sequences. A later analysis assigned CDR3 sequences and most-parsimonious VDJ recombination scenarios with the TCRdist pipeline. In a later analysis, each TCR beta chain was defined by its CDR3 amino acid sequence together with its V-gene family, and reads lacking a unique V-gene family were excluded. As a way to deal with suspected cross-contamination and a sequencing artifact, a later analysis dropped 592 nucleotide sequences that were highly shared and had low generation probability. A later analysis calculated a clonal expansion index for each public chain from normalized within-repertoire ranks of inferred template counts. A later analysis computed generation probabilities with a VDJ recombination model fitted to out-of-frame rearrangements, and checked the results against IGoR. Hypergeometric tests were used in a later analysis to score TCR-TCR, TCR-HLA and TCR-CMV co-occurrence, with a repertoire-size bias correction applied to the TCR pairs. A later analysis estimated false discovery rates by permuting HLA or CMV assignments 20 times. In a later analysis, co-occurring TCRs were grouped using DBSCAN, and TCRdist sequence similarity was added for clustering within HLA-allele-positive subsets. Co-occurrence clustering excluded repertoires with fewer than 30,000 or more than 120,000 public chains, plus five with anomalous nucleotide sharing. What TCRdb holds here is the immuneACCESS table cut down to in-frame rearrangements. Part of the clones is not present; checked against another copy, under half of the missing clones reflect an unresolved V gene, and the others are unexplained. The V and J calls and clone size come from that table; D and trimming were worked out from the DNA. The sample table shows 130,000 to 150,000 clones, and about four fifths are seen once. The top ten constitute 3.5% to 5% of the sample.

The cohort comprised fewer than 750 healthy bone marrow donors. At the time of sampling, every cohort member was nominally healthy, though immune exposures that went unrecorded were likely present. The donor was CMV seropositive and belonged to the group of more than 250 seropositive cohort members. Every donor gave a peripheral blood sample, and the peripheral blood mononuclear cells from that sample were used for TCR beta sequencing. Genomic DNA extraction from the blood cell samples was performed with the Qiagen DNeasy Blood Extraction Kit. This sample was taken from a study of cytomegalovirus exposure and HLA in healthy donors (dated by TCRdb to about 2017). Background on the whole study: According to an earlier analysis of around 600 of the donors, 150 million to 200 million T cells yielded roughly 110 million unique TCR beta sequences and less than 300 Gb of sequence data. Roughly 300 gigabases of sequencing data and around 87 million unique TCR sequences were included in an early release covering roughly 600 HLA-typed donors. The genetic ancestry cluster associated with self-reported Caucasian donors included about four fifths of the roughly 400 genotyped donors. The study aimed to test whether signatures of past pathogen exposure could be identified by cataloging public T cell receptors. The study used immunosequencing to profile the T cell repertoires of approximately 690 subjects and linked those repertoires to cytomegalovirus serostatus. Besides the first cohort of hundreds of subjects, a separate validation cohort made up of 120 different subjects was used. To predict cytomegalovirus infection status, the study combined high-throughput TCR immunosequencing, statistical association of individual TCRs with disease status, and machine learning. To study patterns of TCR occurrence, a later analysis re-analyzed previously published TCR beta repertoires from 650 to 750 donors and added high-resolution HLA genotyping. In the later analysis, no new phenotypic data were used to find candidate immune exposures; instead, reliance was placed on TCR beta sequences and their occurrence across donors. In an earlier analysis of over 550 of the donors, high-throughput TCR beta sequencing was used to judge whether each TCR beta V gene segment behaved as functional or pseudogenic. Donor age, sex, ethnicity and CMV serostatus were compiled alongside the repertoire data. A later genetic analysis used genome-wide SNP genotypes for about 65% of the roughly 670 donors, treating that subset as a discovery cohort. All discovery cohort repertoires had been generated on a single sequencing platform. Both class I and class II loci were covered by HLA typing, at four-digit resolution. Typing coverage differed by locus: A, B, C, DRB1 and DQB1 were typed in roughly 620-640 donors, DQA1 in about 550, DPA1 in approximately 600, and DPB1 in just under 490. Four or five DR-DQ haplotypes were handled as single units for association and clustering because linkage in the cohort was strong. Among about 400 genotyped donors of the cohort, an average of about 220,000 unique TCR beta nucleotide sequences was sequenced per donor, of which about 19% were non-productive. The research as a whole found: An earlier analysis of approximately 590 of the donors showed that most TCR beta V segments appeared in productive rearrangements either about 87% or about 30% of the time, which broadly matched IMGT annotations. A further reported finding was that TCR beta sequences accurately predicted the HLA-A and HLA-B alleles for most subjects in the first cohort. In a later analysis, TCR association rates were found to vary across HLA loci, with the most associated TCRs seen for DRB1 alleles and the fewest for HLA-C alleles. Some IMGT-functional V segments, including TRBV6-2 and TRBV6-3, could not be told apart with the 87-base-pair reads, so those segments were excluded. In a later analysis, most CMV-associated TCR beta chains were found to appear HLA-restricted, with HLA associations seemingly driven largely by CMV exposure. The cohort was sequenced for TCR beta chains only, and without alpha or paired-chain data the features that could be detected were limited. Sequencing depth was assumed to be roughly uniform across donors in the presence/absence analyses, though that assumption may not hold. It was suggested by the authors that the approach could potentially be generalized to other disease states and immunological phenotypes. Strong co-occurrence of HLA alleles, especially DR and DQ, made assigning TCR associations to individual alleles difficult. Compared with equally common non-associated chains, HLA-associated TCR beta chains in a later analysis were more clonally expanded and had lower generation probabilities. A later analysis associated about 17,000 TCR beta sequences with specific HLA alleles at a false discovery rate of 0.05. A later genetic analysis reported fewer N-insertions in productive TCRs among donors in an Asian-associated ancestry cluster than the roughly 670-donor mean. Several of the top co-occurrence clusters appeared to be linked to parvovirus B19, influenza, CMV and Epstein-Barr virus, according to a later analysis. Correlated functional status among segregating V segments might reflect linkage disequilibrium, but an unknown experimental factor could not be ruled out. In both the original and validation cohorts, the classifier was reported to diagnose cytomegalovirus status with high specificity and sensitivity. CMV serostatus was the only immune exposure information available for the cohort. Most TCR sequences were observed very rarely across donors, whereas some public TCRs were present in many individuals. A group of highly shared sequence variants was considered likely to be a technical artifact of the sequencing pipeline. An association between a missense DCLRE1C variant and V-gene and J-gene trimming of TCR beta chains was found in a later genetic analysis and replicated in an independent cohort. The study listed approximately 150 TCR beta chains as associated with cytomegalovirus. In vitro tests confirmed that a few of the cytomegalovirus-associated TCR beta chains recognize cytomegalovirus antigens. Because HLA typing was missing for some donors at each locus, association tests included only the typed subset. The earlier analysis of some 560 of the donors excluded approximately 15 rarely observed V segments, including chromosome 9 orphons, because counts were too low.

CDR3 length: 16 amino acids, cysteine to phenylalanine. The retained sequence is limited to the CDR3, 48 bases, with the frame set at the first base. The clonotype was recovered from a middle-aged man in good health and CMV-seropositive. This sequence uses TRBV21-1 and TRBJ1-1; the table names TRBD1, a call not compared with the DNA. TRBV21-1 is annotated as a pseudogene. Sequences were obtained from PBMCs. The CDR3 protein: CASSKSTGGPPTEAFF. The DNA sequence is as follows: TGTGCCAGCAGCAAAAGCACAGGGGGTCCCCCCACTGAAGCTTTCTTT.